The 24 T cell receptor beta chains presented below share a single source sample, sequenced in a study of blood T cell repertoires in COVID-19. Repertoires were generated with immunoSEQ multiplex PCR, while TCRdb's copy carries only in-frame clones and drops some. The table lists approximately 100,000 clones, about 82% of them singletons. The sample taken for sequencing was peripheral blood. The receptors were sampled from a human donor in a cohort sampled during active COVID-19.

The chain joins TRBV4-3 to TRBJ2-3; 9 positions agree with TRBD1. CDR1 LGHNA and CDR2 YSLEER come from the germline V gene. V lost 2 bases to trimming and J lost 4 bases; unmatched junction nucleotides: 4. CDR3 length: 15 residues. The CDR3 reads CASSQRTGGADTQYF. CDR3 nucleotide sequence: TGCGCCAGCAGCCAAAGAACAGGGGGCGCAGATACGCAGTATTTT.

The count of this clone is one. The V and J genes are TRBV7-3 and TRBJ2-5, with a tentative D call TRBD1 (6 bases). V was clipped by 5 bases and J by 5 bases, with 18 bases between them. This CDR3 is 15 amino acids long. Looked up from germline, CDR1 is SGHTA and CDR2 is FQGTGA. In nucleotides, the CDR3 is TGTGCCAGCAGCCAGGGGCAGGGTCCGTCGGAGACCCAGTACTTC. It encodes CASSQGQGPSETQYF. Drawing the rest from reference TRBV7-3 and TRBJ2-5, the complete variable domain is GAGVSQTPSNKVTEKGKYVELRCDPISGHTALYWYRQSLGQGPEFLIYFQGTGAADDSGLPNDRFFAVRPEGSVSTLKIQRTERGDSAVYLCASSQGQGPSETQYFGPGTRLLVL.

The chain combines TRBV19 with TRBJ1-5; 8 nucleotides agree with TRBD1. The CDR3 consists of 16 residues. Trimming at V came to 0 bases and at J to 7 bases, leaving 8 bases not matched to a gene. From germline, CDR1 is LNHDA and CDR2 SQIVND (reference sequence). In DNA, the CDR3 is TGTGCCAGTAGTATAGAAGCGGGCAGGGGGCAACAGCCCCAGCATTTT. Translation: CASSIEAGRGQQPQHF. The full variable domain, rest sourced from reference TRBV19 and TRBJ1-5, is DGGITQSPKYLFRKEGQNVTLSCEQNLNHDAMYWYRQDPGQGLRLIYYSQIVNDFQKGDIAEGYSVSREKKESFPLTVTSAQKNPTAFYLCASSIEAGRGQQPQHFGDGTRLSIL.

The J gene is TRBJ1-1, the V gene TRBV10-3; 7 bases map to TRBD1. With V trimmed by 3 bases and J by 4 bases, 2 bases remained unmatched. The CDR3 spans 13 residues. Germline lookup yields CDR1 ENHRY and CDR2 SYGVKD. The CDR3 protein is CAISDDRATEAFF. In DNA, the CDR3 is TGTGCCATCAGTGATGACAGGGCCACTGAAGCTTTCTTT.

The gene calls are TRBV7-9 and TRBJ2-7; D may be TRBD1 (6 bases). Germline lookup yields CDR1 SEHNR and CDR2 FQNEAQ (reference sequence). The CDR3 loop spans 13 amino acids. Between the trimmed V and J ends, which lost 10 bases and 3 bases, there was a span of 16 bases. In DNA, the CDR3 is TGTGCCATTACAGGGCGGATCAACTACGAGCAGTACTTC. It encodes CAITGRINYEQYF.

The V and J genes are TRBV18 and TRBJ2-5; the match to TRBD2 covers 7 bases. CDR3 length equals 15 residues. V shed 2 bases, J shed 3 bases, and the junction held 6 bases outside the gene matches. Germline V CDR1 and CDR2: KGHSH, LQKENI. CDR3 protein: CASSPGLLAEETQYF. DNA of the CDR3: TGTGCCAGCTCACCAGGTCTCCTAGCGGAAGAGACCCAGTACTTC.

This clone was detected once. This chain links TRBV11-3 with TRBJ2-3, with a weak D call TRBD1 (5 bases). Between the trimmed V and J ends, which lost 1 base and 6 bases, there was a span of 8 bases. This CDR3 has 13 residues. Germline V gene lookup returns CDR1 SGHNT and CDR2 YENEEA. The CDR3 sequence: CASSLASGDTQYF. The DNA of the CDR3 is TGTGCCAGCAGCTTAGCATCAGGGGATACGCAGTATTTT.

The chain has TRBV15 and TRBJ2-7, with TRBD1 matching 10 bases. V dropped 6 bases and J dropped 3; count of bases not matched to a gene: 5. The CDR3 extends over 14 amino acids. Germline CDR1 and CDR2: LNHNV and YYDKDF (reference sequence). The CDR3 loop is CATSPGDRGYEQYF. CDR3 DNA sequence: TGTGCCACCAGTCCGGGGGACAGGGGCTACGAGCAGTACTTC.

This clone was observed once. The chain joins TRBV10-3 to TRBJ1-4; possibly TRBD1 for D (5 bases). V was clipped by 10 bases and J by 8 bases, with 20 bases between them. This CDR3 region has 14 residues. Germline lookup yields CDR1 ENHRY and CDR2 SYGVKD. The CDR3 here is CATAGHASEEKLFF. As DNA, the CDR3 is TGTGCCACGGCCGGACACGCCTCAGAGGAAAAACTGTTTTTT.

This chain joins TRBV11-2 and TRBJ1-1; D gene ambiguous. Germline V gives CDR1 SGHAT, CDR2 FQNNGV. This CDR3 is 16 amino acids long. V lost 5 bases and J lost 0, with 16 bases in between. The CDR3 reads CASSLSGLVMNTEAFF. The CDR3 coding sequence is TGTGCCAGCAGCCTCTCCGGGTTGGTGATGAACACTGAAGCTTTCTTT. The full variable domain, rest sourced from reference TRBV11-2 and TRBJ1-1, is EAGVAQSPRYKIIEKRQSVAFWCNPISGHATLYWYQQILGQGPKLLIQFQNNGVVDDSQLPKDRFSAERLKGVDSTLKIQPAKLEDSAVYLCASSLSGLVMNTEAFFGQGTRLTVV.

The J gene is TRBJ2-4, the V gene TRBV7-8; TRBD1 aligns across 9 bases. This CDR3 contains 14 residues. CDR1 is SGHVS and CDR2 is FQNEAQ in the germline V gene. V was pared by 6 bases and J by 8 bases, with 8 bases of the junction left unmatched. For the CDR3, the DNA is TGTGCCAGCAGTACCTCCCGGACAGGGGACATTCAGTACTTC. Encoded protein: CASSTSRTGDIQYF.

This clone was recorded a few times. V gene TRBV7-8 combines with J gene TRBJ2-7; TRBD2 matches at 7 bases. The CDR3 loop spans 16 amino acids. V was pared by 4 bases and J by 6 bases, with 15 bases of the junction left unmatched. In germline, CDR1 is SGHVS, CDR2 FQNEAQ. CDR3 coding DNA: TGTGCCAGCAGCTCCGCCCGGGGGGAAGAACGACTCGAGCAGTACTTC. Amino acids: CASSSARGEERLEQYF.

This chain links TRBV19 with TRBJ1-1; a possible D gene is TRBD1 (6 bases). Deletions cut 4 bases from V and 2 bases from J, with 17 bases between. The CDR3 loop spans 16 amino acids. Germline V lookup: CDR1 LNHDA, CDR2 SQIVND (reference sequence). CDR3 nucleotides: TGTGCCAGTAGTACCTTGCCCGGACAGACCAACACTGAAGCTTTCTTT. This encodes CASSTLPGQTNTEAFF.

This clone was recorded a few times. The chain is built from TRBV2 and TRBJ2-7, with 7 nucleotides matching TRBD2. The germline V gene has CDR1 SNHLY and CDR2 FYNNEI. The CDR3 sequence is 13 residues long. The V and J ends lost 7 bases and 2 bases, in that order; junction bases with no gene match: 5. This CDR3 reads CASIWRETYEQYF. As DNA, the CDR3 is TGTGCCAGCATCTGGCGGGAGACCTACGAGCAGTACTTC.

The J gene is TRBJ1-2, the V gene TRBV5-4; 7 nucleotides line up with TRBD1. The J segment lost 6 bases and the V segment lost 4 bases, leaving 15 bases of the junction unmatched. CDR3 length equals 16 residues. The germline V gene has CDR1 SGHNT and CDR2 YYREEE (reference sequence). The CDR3 DNA follows: TGTGCCAGCAGCCCCCGGGGACAGCCTAGACATGATGGCTACACCTTC. It encodes CASSPRGQPRHDGYTF.

The rearrangement joins TRBV6-2 or TRBV6-3 to TRBJ1-1; D possibly corresponds to TRBD1 (5 bases). This CDR3 has 14 residues. Germline lookup yields CDR1 MNHEY and CDR2 SVGEGT. With 5 bases removed from V and 4 bases from J, the gap between germline ends came to 14 bases. The CDR3 coding sequence is TGTGCCAGCAGTCTGGTCGTCGGGGGCACTGAAGCTTTCTTT. This codes for CASSLVVGGTEAFF.

V is TRBV9 and J is TRBJ1-1, with D tentatively TRBD1 (6 bases). The CDR3 is 15 residues long. Between the trimmed V and J ends, which lost 3 bases and 9 bases, there was a span of 21 bases. The V gene's germline CDR1 is SGDLS and CDR2 YYNGEE. The chain's CDR3 is CASSDVTGPTLKAFF. The CDR3 DNA reads TGTGCCAGCAGCGATGTGACAGGCCCTACTTTGAAAGCTTTCTTT.

V usage is TRBV6-6 and J usage is TRBJ2-7, with 8 bases that match TRBD1. Germline CDR1 and CDR2: MNHNY and SVGAGI (reference sequence). This CDR3 comprises 15 residues. V dropped 6 bases and J dropped 4; count of bases not matched to a gene: 11. The CDR3 DNA is TGTGCCAGCAGCCCGGCAGCCACAGGGGGGTACGAGCAGTACTTC. Protein product: CASSPAATGGYEQYF.

The rearrangement links TRBV4-3 to TRBJ1-6; 9 bases line up with TRBD1. V gave up 3 bases and J gave up 7 bases; unmatched junction bases: 4. Germline V CDR1 and CDR2: LGHNA, YSLEER. This CDR3 has 15 residues. The CDR3 region has the DNA TGCGCCAGCAGCCACAACAGGGGGCTGAATTCACCCCTCCACTTT. Translating it yields CASSHNRGLNSPLHF.

The rearrangement joins TRBV11-3 to TRBJ2-7; D possibly corresponds to TRBD2 (5 bases). Germline CDR1 reads SGHNT; CDR2 reads YENEEA. V lost 3 bases to trimming and J lost 6 bases, with 18 bases between them. The CDR3 totals 15 residues. CDR3 DNA sequence: TGTGCCAGCAGCTTGGACTCCTCCTCTTTTGGCGAGCAGTACTTC. It translates to CASSLDSSSFGEQYF.

The chain uses TRBV29-1 and TRBJ2-2; 8 bases fit TRBD1. The CDR3 length is 15 residues. The germline CDR1 and CDR2 sequences are SQVTM and ANQGSEA. V gave up 5 bases and J gave up 0 bases; unmatched junction bases: 5. DNA of the CDR3: TGCAGCGTTCCCCGGGGACAGGCGAACACCGGGGAGCTGTTTTTT. This encodes CSVPRGQANTGELFF.

This clone was seen more than once but under ten times. The chain has TRBV5-1 and TRBJ1-6; D unclear. Germline values: CDR1 SGHRS, CDR2 YFSETQ. The CDR3 covers 16 residues. V shed 7 bases and J shed 6 bases, with 20 bases lying between them. The CDR3 reads CASLSIAVGFNSPLHF. The DNA for the CDR3 is TGCGCCAGCCTAAGCATCGCGGTCGGTTTTAATTCACCCCTCCACTTT.

The chain has TRBV5-4 and TRBJ1-6, with 7 positions matching TRBD1. Per the germline V gene, CDR1 is SGHNT and CDR2 is YYREEE (reference sequence). The CDR3 loop spans 15 amino acids. V gave up 4 bases and J gave up 8 bases; unmatched junction bases: 9. The CDR3 loop is CASSRAGTADSPLHF. The DNA of the CDR3 is TGTGCCAGCAGCCGTGCCGGGACAGCGGATTCACCCCTCCACTTT. The variable domain in full, with the rest retrieved from reference TRBV5-4 and TRBJ1-6, is ETGVTQSPTHLIKTRGQQVTLRCSSQSGHNTVSWYQQALGQGPQFIFQYYREEENGRGNFPPRFSGLQFPNYSSELNVNALELDDSALYLCASSRAGTADSPLHFGNGTRLTVT.

This chain connects TRBV6-5 to TRBJ2-7; a weak D match, TRBD2 (5 bases). The V and J ends lost 0 bases and 3 bases respectively, with 15 bases between them. Germline CDR1 MNHEY, CDR2 SVGAGI. This CDR3 is built from 16 residues. Written as DNA, the CDR3 is TGTGCCAGCAGTTACTCGGGTAGGGTCGACTACTACGAGCAGTACTTC. Translated, it gives CASSYSGRVDYYEQYF.